These 9 T cell receptor beta chains share one sample of origin, sequenced in a study of vaccination effects on CD4 cells after COVID-19. Only in-frame clones appear in the TCRdb table, and some are missing; sequencing was by immunoSEQ multiplex PCR. The repertoire holds 25,000 to 35,000 clones, with under 85% as singletons. Sequencing in the ViraFEST assay came after antigen-specific CD4+ T cells had been expanded with viral peptide pools, which were used to stimulate PBMC. The culture ran for 10 days, and then CD4+ T cells were isolated. Prior SARS-CoV-2 infection was absent in the vaccine recipients, as shown by negative nucleocapsid antibodies. Antigens for these TCRs are unknown. The sample here was CD4+ T cells from PBMCs cultured with SARS-CoV-2 spike peptides, taken before COVID-19 vaccination. The receptors were sampled from a human donor who received a COVID-19 vaccine.

V usage is TRBV20-1 and J usage is TRBJ1-2; D gene uncertain. The germline V and J ends were trimmed by 3 bases and 5 bases, with 13 bases remaining between them. Germline lookup yields CDR1 DFQATT and CDR2 SNEGSKA (reference sequence). This CDR3 has 13 amino acids. The CDR3 DNA sequence: TGCAGTGCTAGTCCCGGACGGACGTATGGCTACACCTTC. Amino acid sequence: CSASPGRTYGYTF.

The J gene is TRBJ1-5, the V gene TRBV18; TRBD1 is a possible D gene (5 bases). CDR1 is KGHSH, CDR2 LQKENI, per germline. V was clipped by 11 bases and J by 1 base, with 12 bases between them. CDR3 length: 13 amino acids. The chain's CDR3 is CASSGGSNQPQHF. In nucleotides, the CDR3 is TGTGCCTCGTCGGGGGGGAGCAATCAGCCCCAGCATTTT.

The chain joins TRBV9 to TRBJ2-1; D may be TRBD2 (6 bases). Trimming cost V 0 bases and J 6 bases, with 10 bases left between them. Germline CDR1 reads SGDLS; CDR2 reads YYNGEE. There are 14 residues in the CDR3. The CDR3 DNA sequence: TGTGCCAGCAGCGTAGCGGGACTGGGCAATGAGCAGTTCTTC. Protein: CASSVAGLGNEQFF.

The chain is built from TRBV7-2 and TRBJ2-5; 8 nucleotides match TRBD1. The junction had 1 base not matched to a gene; V was cut back by 1 base and J by 0 bases. The CDR3 consists of 15 residues. Germline assignment: CDR1 SGHTA and CDR2 FQGNSA. The DNA of the CDR3 is TGTGCCAGCAGCTTAGGGGACAGGTACCAAGAGACCCAGTACTTC. It encodes CASSLGDRYQETQYF.

This rearrangement joins TRBV5-6 to TRBJ2-1, with 8 bases matching TRBD1. V lost 1 base and J lost 0; bases outside the gene matches: 6. The CDR3 is 17 amino acids. Looked up from germline, CDR1 is SGHDT and CDR2 is YYEEEE. The CDR3 sequence is CASSLLQGGGSYNEQFF. The CDR3 DNA follows: TGTGCCAGCAGCTTGTTACAGGGGGGAGGCTCCTACAATGAGCAGTTCTTC.

This chain links TRBV7-9 with TRBJ2-7; D possibly matches TRBD1 or TRBD2 (7 bases each). Trimming left V 4 bases short and J 7 bases short, with 14 bases between. CDR3 length: 13 residues. The germline gives CDR1 SEHNR, CDR2 FQNEAQ (reference sequence). CDR3 protein: CASSSPRGGEQYF. DNA for the CDR3: TGTGCCAGCAGCTCCCCCAGGGGGGGAGAGCAGTACTTC.

The chain uses TRBV3-1 (or the pseudogene TRBV3-2) and TRBJ1-3; no firm D call. Germline V gene sequence: CDR1 LGHDT, CDR2 YNNKEL (reference sequence). The V end lost 4 bases, the J end lost 0 bases, and 10 bases lay between the germline ends. The CDR3 consists of 15 residues. The CDR3 reads CASSPPLHSGNTIYF. The DNA of the CDR3 is TGTGCCAGCAGCCCCCCACTTCACTCTGGAAACACCATATATTTT.

The genes are TRBV4-3 and TRBJ1-1; D might be TRBD1 (5 bases). Germline CDR1 LGHNA, CDR2 YSLEER. The CDR3 spans 15 residues. V shed 3 bases and J shed 7 bases, with 18 bases lying between them. The CDR3 protein is CASSHQGQGGDEAFF. The CDR3 DNA is TGCGCCAGCAGCCACCAGGGCCAGGGAGGGGATGAAGCTTTCTTT.

The V gene is TRBV19, the J gene TRBJ1-2, with D unresolved. This CDR3 comprises 13 residues. In germline, CDR1 is LNHDA, CDR2 SQIVND (reference sequence). Trimming removed 6 bases at V and 8 bases at J, with 16 bases between. Here the CDR3 DNA reads TGTGCCAGTAGACGGGCGGAGATGGAGGGCTACACCTTC. Protein: CASRRAEMEGYTF.